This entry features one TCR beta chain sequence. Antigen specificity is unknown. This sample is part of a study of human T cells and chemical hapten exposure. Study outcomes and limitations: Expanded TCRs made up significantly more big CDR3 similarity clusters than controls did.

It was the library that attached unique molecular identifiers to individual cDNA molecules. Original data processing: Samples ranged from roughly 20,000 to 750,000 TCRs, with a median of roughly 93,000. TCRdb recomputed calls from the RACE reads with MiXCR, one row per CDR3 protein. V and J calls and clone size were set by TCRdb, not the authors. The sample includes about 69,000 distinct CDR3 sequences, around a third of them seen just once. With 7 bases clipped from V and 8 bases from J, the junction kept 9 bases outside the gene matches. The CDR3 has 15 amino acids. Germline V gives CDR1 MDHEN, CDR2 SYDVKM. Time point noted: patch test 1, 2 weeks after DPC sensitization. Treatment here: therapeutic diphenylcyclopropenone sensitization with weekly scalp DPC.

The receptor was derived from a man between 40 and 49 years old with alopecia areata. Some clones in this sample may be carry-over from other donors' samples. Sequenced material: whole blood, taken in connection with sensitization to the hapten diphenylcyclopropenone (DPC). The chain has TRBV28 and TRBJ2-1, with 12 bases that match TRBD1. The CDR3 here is CASTYPGQGADEQFF. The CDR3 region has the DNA TGTGCCAGCACTTACCCGGGACAGGGGGCGGATGAGCAGTTCTTC.